This T cell receptor (beta chain) was observed in a study of PD-1 blockade in classical Hodgkin lymphoma. The data were produced by immunoSEQ multiplex PCR, yet TCRdb's version contains in-frame clones alone and is incomplete. The sample has fewer than 40,000 clones; approximately 94% are singletons. V was shortened by 7 bases and J by 6 bases, with 12 bases between the two germline ends. CDR1 and CDR2 (germline): SQVTM, ANQGSEA. CDR3 length: 12 residues. Overall study findings and caveats: Baseline TCR diversity was reportedly lower in newly diagnosed patients than healthy donors. Repertoire differences lack defined causes, possibly disease activity or prior therapy.

Time point noted: newly diagnosed, previously untreated cHL patient sample. Untreated, newly diagnosed classical Hodgkin lymphoma PBMCs were used for comparison. As for this clone: Its antigen is not known.

This receptor was obtained from a human donor with classical Hodgkin lymphoma. The sample taken for sequencing was peripheral blood mononuclear cells (PBMCs). The rearrangement uses TRBV29-1 and TRBJ1-4; maybe TRBD1 (6 bases). The CDR3 DNA is TGCAGCGGCAGGGGATCGGATGAAAAACTGTTTTTT. As protein: CSGRGSDEKLFF.